A selection of T cell receptor beta chains follows, all from one sample in a study of blood T cell repertoires in COVID-19. Here immunoSEQ multiplex PCR was the method, and the copy in TCRdb shows in-frame clones only, minus some. The sample has tens of thousands of clones, 85% seen once. Sequenced: peripheral blood. The receptors derive from a woman aged 55-75 years with active COVID-19. The CDR3 runs from the conserved cysteine through the conserved F or W. The D gene is left open where the match is weak. Size is omitted from some rows. Given values are once, few, many or a class for expanded clones.

CASSQPGVRVYEQFF TGTGCCAGCAGCCAACCGGGAGTAAGGGTCTATGAGCAGTTCTTC - TRBJ2-1 TRBV3-1/TRBV3-2 15 -
CASSPTGGGIYGYTF TGTGCCAGCAGTCCGACAGGGGGAGGAATTTATGGCTACACCTTC TRBD1 TRBJ1-2 TRBV28 15 -
CASSFSGGNTGELFF TGTGCCAGCAGCTTCTCGGGGGGCAACACCGGGGAGCTGTTTTTT - TRBJ2-2 TRBV7-3 15 -
CASSFWDRGSGELFF TGTGCCAGCAGCTTTTGGGACAGGGGATCCGGGGAGCTGTTTTTT TRBD1 TRBJ2-2 TRBV11-1 15 -
CASQVNSNQPQHF TGTGCCAGCCAGGTTAATAGCAATCAGCCCCAGCATTTT - TRBJ1-5 TRBV6-5 13 -
CASSLEGAADTQYF TGTGCCAGCAGCTTGGAGGGGGCCGCAGATACGCAGTATTTT TRBD1 TRBJ2-3 TRBV5-4 14 once
CASSPRGGGAQDTQYF TGTGCCAGCAGCCCGCGGGGCGGGGGGGCCCAAGATACGCAGTATTTT TRBD2 TRBJ2-3 TRBV5-4 16 -
CASSLGGGYGYTF TGTGCCAGCAGCTTAGGAGGAGGCTATGGCTACACCTTC - TRBJ1-2 TRBV13 13 -
CASIPIYGTAYGYTF TGTGCCAGCATCCCAATTTACGGGACAGCCTATGGCTACACCTTC TRBD1 TRBJ1-2 TRBV28 15 -
CASSPGLAGDTQYF TGTGCCAGCAGCCCGGGACTAGCTGGCGATACGCAGTATTTT TRBD2 TRBJ2-3 TRBV3-1/TRBV3-2 14 -
CAWTVNSNQPQHF TGTGCCTGGACAGTTAATAGCAATCAGCCCCAGCATTTT - TRBJ1-5 TRBV30 13 -
CASGNWGYTQYF TGTGCTAGTGGTAATTGGGGCTATACGCAGTATTTT - TRBJ2-3 TRBV12-5 12 -
CASSLLDSREQFF TGTGCCAGCAGCTTACTAGACTCTCGTGAGCAGTTCTTC - TRBJ2-1 TRBV11-2 13 once
CASSSTGILGEQYF TGTGCCAGCAGTTCGACAGGGATCTTGGGGGAGCAGTACTTC TRBD1 TRBJ2-7 TRBV27 14 -
CASSLKGARNEQFF TGTGCCAGCAGCTTGAAGGGGGCGCGGAATGAGCAGTTCTTC TRBD1 TRBJ2-1 TRBV5-4 14 -
CASSSMTGGSYGYTF TGTGCCAGCAGCTCAATGACAGGGGGCTCGTATGGCTACACCTTC TRBD1 TRBJ1-2 TRBV5-4 15 few
CASSYRTAYNEQFF TGTGCCAGCAGCTACAGGACAGCCTACAATGAGCAGTTCTTC - TRBJ2-1 TRBV7-6 14 -
CAWSRNGYTF TGTGCCTGGAGTCGTAATGGCTACACCTTC - TRBJ1-2 TRBV30 10 -
CAISDRVNTGELFF TGTGCCATCAGCGACAGGGTTAACACCGGGGAGCTGTTTTTT TRBD1 TRBJ2-2 TRBV10-3 14 -
CASSQFLNYGYTF TGTGCCAGCAGCCAGTTTCTAAACTATGGCTACACCTTC - TRBJ1-2 TRBV3-1/TRBV3-2 13 -
CASSSPGQGQETQYF TGTGCCAGCAGTAGCCCGGGACAGGGACAAGAGACCCAGTACTTC TRBD1 TRBJ2-5 TRBV6-5 15 -
CASSLRNRVFVDTQYF TGTGCCAGCAGTCTACGGAACAGGGTGTTTGTAGATACGCAGTATTTT - TRBJ2-3 TRBV27 16 -
CASSLRTSGSTDTQYF TGTGCCAGCAGCTTACGGACTAGCGGGAGCACAGATACGCAGTATTTT TRBD2 TRBJ2-3 TRBV5-4 16 -
CASSIGHLGAPFQPQHF TGTGCCAGTAGTATAGGTCATCTGGGGGCGCCGTTTCAGCCCCAGCATTTT - TRBJ1-5 TRBV19 17 once
CASRQSSYNSPLHF TGTGCCAGCAGACAAAGCTCCTATAATTCACCCCTCCACTTT - TRBJ1-6 TRBV28 14 -
CASSLILDTQYF TGTGCCAGCAGCTTAATACTAGATACGCAGTATTTT - TRBJ2-3 TRBV7-6 12 -
CASMGGWAKGYTF TGTGCCAGCATGGGGGGTTGGGCGAAGGGCTACACCTTC - TRBJ1-2 TRBV2 13 -
CASSKVPRDRGQGELFF TGTGCCAGCAGCAAAGTCCCTCGGGACAGGGGGCAAGGGGAGCTGTTTTTT - TRBJ2-2 TRBV21-1 17 once
CASSRRPGRRTTQNYGYTF TGTGCCAGCAGTCGCCGCCCCGGGAGGCGGACAACTCAGAACTATGGCTACACCTTC - TRBJ1-2 TRBV28 19 -
CASSFYRGDSTGELFF TGTGCCAGCAGCTTTTACAGGGGGGACAGCACCGGGGAGCTGTTTTTT TRBD1 TRBJ2-2 TRBV5-8 16 -
CASSWGTSGWNEQFF TGCGCCAGCAGCTGGGGGACTAGCGGGTGGAACGAGCAGTTCTTC TRBD2 TRBJ2-1 TRBV5-1 15 -
CASRATGPGELFF TGTGCCAGCAGGGCCACAGGGCCGGGGGAGCTGTTTTTT - TRBJ2-2 TRBV2 13 -
CASSRDYYGYTF TGTGCCAGCAGCCGGGACTACTATGGCTACACCTTC - TRBJ1-2 TRBV7-2 12 -
CASSWGQWDTQYF TGTGCCAGCAGCTGGGGACAATGGGATACGCAGTATTTT - TRBJ2-3 TRBV5-4 13 once
CASSLAGAANQPQHF TGTGCCAGCAGCTTAGCTGGGGCAGCCAATCAGCCCCAGCATTTT - TRBJ1-5 TRBV7-2 15 -
CATHGTSSSYEQYF TGTGCCACCCACGGGACTTCTAGCTCCTACGAGCAGTACTTC - TRBJ2-7 TRBV6-1 14 -
CATRWGLGIPAEQYF TGTGCCACCCGCTGGGGGCTCGGCATCCCCGCCGAGCAGTACTTC - TRBJ2-7 TRBV6-4 15 medium-sized
CASTDRLGYGYTF TGTGCCTCAACTGACAGATTGGGCTATGGCTACACCTTC - TRBJ1-2 TRBV30 13 -
CASSDWTSGAYEQYF TGTGCCAGCAGCGATTGGACTAGCGGGGCATACGAGCAGTACTTC TRBD2 TRBJ2-7 TRBV7-6 15 few
CASSLSFSGLAAETQYF TGTGCCAGCAGCTTATCCTTTAGTGGTTTAGCTGCGGAGACCCAGTACTTC - TRBJ2-5 TRBV7-9 17 once
CASSQASGGSGNTIYF TGTGCCAGCAGCCAAGCCTCAGGGGGCTCTGGAAACACCATATATTTT TRBD1 TRBJ1-3 TRBV3-1/TRBV3-2 16 -
CASSQGQNTGELFF TGTGCCAGCAGCCAAGGACAGAACACCGGGGAGCTGTTTTTT - TRBJ2-2 TRBV5-4 14 -
CAISALPGFGNTIYF TGTGCCATCAGTGCCCTCCCGGGGTTTGGAAACACCATATATTTT - TRBJ1-3 TRBV10-3 15 few
CASSQPNYDIQYF TGCGCCAGCAGCCAACCTAACTACGACATTCAGTACTTC - TRBJ2-4 TRBV4-1 13 -
CASSLTPSSYTQYF TGTGCCAGTAGTCTTACCCCCTCTAGCTATACGCAGTATTTT - TRBJ2-3 TRBV19 14 -
CSASLAGGNQPQHF TGCAGTGCTAGTTTGGCAGGGGGGAATCAGCCCCAGCATTTT TRBD1 TRBJ1-5 TRBV20-1 14 -